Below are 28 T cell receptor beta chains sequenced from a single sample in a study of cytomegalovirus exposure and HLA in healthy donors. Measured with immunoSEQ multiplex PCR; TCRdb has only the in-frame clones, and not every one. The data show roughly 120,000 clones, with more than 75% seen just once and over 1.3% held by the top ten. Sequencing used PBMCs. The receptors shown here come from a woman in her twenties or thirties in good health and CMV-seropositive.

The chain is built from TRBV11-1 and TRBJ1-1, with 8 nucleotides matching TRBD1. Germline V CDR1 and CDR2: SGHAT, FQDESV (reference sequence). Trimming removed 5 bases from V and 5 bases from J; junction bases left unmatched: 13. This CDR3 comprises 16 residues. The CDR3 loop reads CASSPESTGGNTEAFF. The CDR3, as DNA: TGTGCCAGCAGCCCCGAGTCTACAGGGGGGAATACTGAAGCTTTCTTT. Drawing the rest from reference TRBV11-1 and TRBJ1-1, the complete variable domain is EAEVAQSPRYKITEKSQAVAFWCDPISGHATLYWYRQILGQGPELLVQFQDESVVDDSQLPKDRFSAERLKGVDSTLKIQPAELGDSAMYLCASSPESTGGNTEAFFGQGTRLTVV.

CDR3 protein: CAWSVFGTDTQYF. DNA for the CDR3: TGTGCCTGGAGTGTATTCGGGACAGATACGCAGTATTTT. The chain joins TRBV30 to TRBJ2-3, with unresolved D. This CDR3 is 13 amino acids long. Germline CDR1 is GTSNPN and CDR2 is SVGIG (reference sequence). V gave up 0 bases and J gave up 3 bases, with 7 bases separating them. Combining the CDR3 with reference TRBV30 and TRBJ2-3 gives the whole variable domain SQTIHQWPATLVQPVGSPLSLECTVEGTSNPNLYWYRQAAGRGLQLLFYSVGIGQISSEVPQNLSASRPQDRQFILSSKKLLLSDSGFYLCAWSVFGTDTQYFGPGTRLTVL.

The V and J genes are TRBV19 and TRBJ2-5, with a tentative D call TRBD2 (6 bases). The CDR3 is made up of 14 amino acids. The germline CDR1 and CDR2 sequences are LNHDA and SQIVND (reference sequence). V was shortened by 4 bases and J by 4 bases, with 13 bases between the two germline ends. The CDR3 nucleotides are TGTGCCAGTAGTACCCGGAGGGATGGAGAGACCCAGTACTTC. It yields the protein CASSTRRDGETQYF.

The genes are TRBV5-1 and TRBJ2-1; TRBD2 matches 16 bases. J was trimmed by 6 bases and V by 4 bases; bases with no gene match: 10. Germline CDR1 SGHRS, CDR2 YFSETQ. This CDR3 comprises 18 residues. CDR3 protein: CASSPGTSGRALSNEQFF. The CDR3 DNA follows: TGCGCCAGCAGCCCCGGGACTAGCGGGAGGGCATTGAGCAATGAGCAGTTCTTC.

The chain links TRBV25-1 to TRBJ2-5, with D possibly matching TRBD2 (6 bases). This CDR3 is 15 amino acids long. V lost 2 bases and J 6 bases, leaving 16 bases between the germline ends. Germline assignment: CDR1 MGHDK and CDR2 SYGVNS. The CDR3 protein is CASSEGTAGSQTQYF. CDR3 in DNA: TGTGCCAGCAGTGAAGGGACGGCGGGGTCCCAGACCCAGTACTTC.

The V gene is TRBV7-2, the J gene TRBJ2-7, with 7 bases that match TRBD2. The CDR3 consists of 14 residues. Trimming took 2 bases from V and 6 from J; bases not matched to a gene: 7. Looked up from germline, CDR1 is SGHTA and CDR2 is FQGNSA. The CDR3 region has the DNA TGTGCCAGCAGCTTAAGTTACGGGGGGATCGAGCAGTACTTC. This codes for CASSLSYGGIEQYF.

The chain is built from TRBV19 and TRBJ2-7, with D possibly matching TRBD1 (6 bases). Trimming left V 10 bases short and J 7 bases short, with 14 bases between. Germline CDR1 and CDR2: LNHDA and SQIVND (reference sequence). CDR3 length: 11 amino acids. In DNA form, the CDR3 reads TGTGCCAAACCGTACAGGGAAGAGCAGTACTTC. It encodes CAKPYREEQYF.

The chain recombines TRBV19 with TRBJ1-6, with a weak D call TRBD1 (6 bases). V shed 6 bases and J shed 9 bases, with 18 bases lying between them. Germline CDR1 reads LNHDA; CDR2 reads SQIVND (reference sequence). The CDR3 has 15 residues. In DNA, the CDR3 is TGTGCCAGTAGGCCCACAGGGAGCAGGAGTTCACCCCTCCACTTT. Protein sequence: CASRPTGSRSSPLHF.

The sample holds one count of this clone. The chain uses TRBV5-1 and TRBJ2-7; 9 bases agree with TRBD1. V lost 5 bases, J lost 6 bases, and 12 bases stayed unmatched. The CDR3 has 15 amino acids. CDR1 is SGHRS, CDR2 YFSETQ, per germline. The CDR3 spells CASRRSGQGSLEQYF. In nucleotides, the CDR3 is TGCGCCAGCAGGCGGTCCGGACAGGGGTCTCTCGAGCAGTACTTC.

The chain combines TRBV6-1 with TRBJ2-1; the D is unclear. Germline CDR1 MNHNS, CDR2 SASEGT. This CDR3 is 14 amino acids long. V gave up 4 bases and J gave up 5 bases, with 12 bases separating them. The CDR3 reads CASSVENEDNEQFF. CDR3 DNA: TGTGCCAGCAGTGTAGAGAACGAGGACAATGAGCAGTTCTTC.

The CDR3 DNA reads as TGTGCCAGCAGCCCCCTCCATGGCTACACCTTC. Its protein product is CASSPLHGYTF. The chain is built from TRBV7-2 and TRBJ1-2; D is ambiguous. The V and J ends lost 5 bases and 6 bases respectively, with 7 bases between them. CDR1 is SGHTA and CDR2 is FQGNSA in the germline V gene. The CDR3 spans 11 residues.

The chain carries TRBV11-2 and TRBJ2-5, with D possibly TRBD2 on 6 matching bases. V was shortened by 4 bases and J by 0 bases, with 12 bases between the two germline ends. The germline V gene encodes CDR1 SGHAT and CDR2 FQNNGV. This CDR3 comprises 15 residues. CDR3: CASSSSAGNQETQYF. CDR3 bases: TGTGCCAGCAGCTCCTCGGCGGGAAACCAAGAGACCCAGTACTTC.

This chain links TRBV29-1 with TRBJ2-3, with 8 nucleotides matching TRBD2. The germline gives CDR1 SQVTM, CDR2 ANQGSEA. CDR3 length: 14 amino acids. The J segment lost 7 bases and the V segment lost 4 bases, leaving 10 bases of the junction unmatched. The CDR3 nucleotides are TGCAGCGTTGCGGCCGGGGGGGCCTTAAATACGCAGTATTTT. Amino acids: CSVAAGGALNTQYF.

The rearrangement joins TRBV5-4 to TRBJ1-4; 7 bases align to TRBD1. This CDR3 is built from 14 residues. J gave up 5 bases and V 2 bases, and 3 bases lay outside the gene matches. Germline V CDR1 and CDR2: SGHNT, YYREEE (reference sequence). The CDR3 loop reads CASSFQGVNEKLFF. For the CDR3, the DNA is TGTGCCAGCAGCTTCCAGGGGGTAAATGAAAAACTGTTTTTT.

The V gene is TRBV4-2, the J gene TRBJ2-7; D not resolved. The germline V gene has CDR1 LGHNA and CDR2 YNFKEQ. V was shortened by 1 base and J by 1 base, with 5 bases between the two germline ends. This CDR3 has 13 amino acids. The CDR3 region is CASSQVESYEQYF. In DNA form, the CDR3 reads TGTGCCAGCAGCCAAGTTGAGTCCTACGAGCAGTACTTC.

The CDR3 loop is CASSIRDRGGTGELFF. In DNA form, the CDR3 reads TGTGCCAGCAGCATCCGGGACAGGGGGGGCACCGGGGAGCTGTTTTTT. The chain has TRBV5-6 and TRBJ2-2; 11 bases fit TRBD1. The CDR3 runs 16 residues. Germline trimming cut 4 bases from V and 4 bases from J; bases unmatched to any gene: 6. Germline CDR1 and CDR2: SGHDT and YYEEEE.

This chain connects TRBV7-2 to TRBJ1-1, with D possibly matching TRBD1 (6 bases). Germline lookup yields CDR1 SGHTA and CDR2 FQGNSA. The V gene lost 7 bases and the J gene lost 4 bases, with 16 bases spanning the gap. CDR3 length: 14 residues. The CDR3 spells CASTKQGFGTEAFF. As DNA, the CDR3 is TGTGCCAGCACCAAACAGGGTTTCGGCACTGAAGCTTTCTTT.

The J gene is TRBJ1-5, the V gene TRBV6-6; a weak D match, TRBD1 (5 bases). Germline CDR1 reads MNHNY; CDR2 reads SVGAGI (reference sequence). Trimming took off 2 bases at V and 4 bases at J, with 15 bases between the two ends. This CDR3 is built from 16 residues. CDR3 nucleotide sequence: TGTGCCAGCAGTTACCCCCTTCCAGGGAAGAATCAGCCCCAGCATTTT. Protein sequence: CASSYPLPGKNQPQHF.

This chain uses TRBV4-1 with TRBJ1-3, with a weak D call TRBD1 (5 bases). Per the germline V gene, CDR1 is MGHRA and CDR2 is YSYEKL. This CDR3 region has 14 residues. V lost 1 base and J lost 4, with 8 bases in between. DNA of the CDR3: TGCGCCAGCAGCCAAGCAGGGTTCGGAAACACCATATATTTT. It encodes CASSQAGFGNTIYF.

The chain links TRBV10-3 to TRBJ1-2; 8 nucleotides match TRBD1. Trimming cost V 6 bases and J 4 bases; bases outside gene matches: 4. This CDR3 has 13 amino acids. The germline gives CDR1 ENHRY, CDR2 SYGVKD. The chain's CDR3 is CAIRDRAGYGYTF. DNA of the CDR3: TGTGCCATCAGGGACAGGGCCGGCTATGGCTACACCTTC.

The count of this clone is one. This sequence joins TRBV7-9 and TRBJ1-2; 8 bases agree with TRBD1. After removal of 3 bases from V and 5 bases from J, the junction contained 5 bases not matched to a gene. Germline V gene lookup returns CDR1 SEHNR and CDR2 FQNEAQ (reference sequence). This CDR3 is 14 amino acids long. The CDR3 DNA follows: TGTGCCAGCAGCTTGGCAGGGGGCCCTTATGGCTACACCTTC. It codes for CASSLAGGPYGYTF.

The CDR3 sequence is CASSEGTGIAQPQHF. CDR3 in DNA: TGTGCCAGCAGCGAAGGGACAGGGATTGCTCAGCCCCAGCATTTT. The chain carries TRBV9 and TRBJ1-5; 9 bases map to TRBD1. The ends lost 3 bases at V and 6 bases at J; junction bases unmatched: 7. This CDR3 is 15 amino acids long. The V gene's germline CDR1 is SGDLS and CDR2 YYNGEE.

The CDR3 reads CASSRKQGSISPLHF. For the CDR3, the DNA is TGTGCCAGTAGTAGAAAACAGGGTTCGATTTCACCCCTCCACTTT. The V call is TRBV19, the J call TRBJ1-6, with a weak D call TRBD1 (6 bases). V dropped 4 bases and J dropped 9 bases, with 16 bases sitting between them. This CDR3 is 15 amino acids long. CDR1 is LNHDA, CDR2 SQIVND, per germline (reference sequence).

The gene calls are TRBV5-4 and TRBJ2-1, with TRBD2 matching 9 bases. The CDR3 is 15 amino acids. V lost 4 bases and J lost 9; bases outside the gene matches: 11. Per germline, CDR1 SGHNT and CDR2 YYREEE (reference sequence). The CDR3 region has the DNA TGTGCCAGCAGCCCCTGGGCTAGCGGGGAGAGTGAGCAGTTCTTC. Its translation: CASSPWASGESEQFF.

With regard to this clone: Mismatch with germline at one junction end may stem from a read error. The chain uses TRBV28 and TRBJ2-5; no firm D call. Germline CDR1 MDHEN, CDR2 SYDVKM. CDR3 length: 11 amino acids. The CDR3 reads CASSVGPRRHF. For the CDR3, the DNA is TGTGCCAGCAGCGTAGGCCCTAGACGACACTTC. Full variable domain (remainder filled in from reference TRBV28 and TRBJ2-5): DVKVTQSSRYLVKRTGEKVFLECVQDMDHENMFWYRQDPGLGLRLIYFSYDVKMKEKGDIPEGYSVSREKKERFSLILESASTNQTSMYLCASSVGPRRHFGPGTRLLVL.

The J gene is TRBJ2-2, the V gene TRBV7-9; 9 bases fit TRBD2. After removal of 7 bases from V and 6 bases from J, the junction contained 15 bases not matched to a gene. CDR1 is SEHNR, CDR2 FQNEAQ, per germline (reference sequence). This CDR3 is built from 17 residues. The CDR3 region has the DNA TGTGCCAGCATCTTCCAACCGGGACTAGCTAGTTCCGGGGAGCTGTTTTTT. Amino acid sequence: CASIFQPGLASSGELFF. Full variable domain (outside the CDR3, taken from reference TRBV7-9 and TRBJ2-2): DTGVSQNPRHKITKRGQNVTFRCDPISEHNRLYWYRQTLGQGPEFLTYFQNEAQLEKSRLLSDRFSAERPKGSFSTLEIQRTEQGDSAMYLCASIFQPGLASSGELFFGEGSRLTVL.

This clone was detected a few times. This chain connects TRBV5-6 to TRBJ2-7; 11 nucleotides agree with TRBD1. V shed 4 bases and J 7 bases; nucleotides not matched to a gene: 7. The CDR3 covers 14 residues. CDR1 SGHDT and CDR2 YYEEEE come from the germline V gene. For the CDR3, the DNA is TGTGCCAGCAGCCGGACAGGGGGCTGGGGGGAGCAGTACTTC. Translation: CASSRTGGWGEQYF.

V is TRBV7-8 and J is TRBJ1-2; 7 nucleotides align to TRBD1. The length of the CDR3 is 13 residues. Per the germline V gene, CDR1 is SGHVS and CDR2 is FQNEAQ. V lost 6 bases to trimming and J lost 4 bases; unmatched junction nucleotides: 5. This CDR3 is CASSPRQGYGYTF. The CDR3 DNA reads TGTGCCAGCAGTCCTAGACAGGGCTATGGCTACACCTTC.